The source of this T cell receptor (beta chain) is a study of T cells expressing NK-cell markers. As for the study in general: In sorted CD3+CD56+NKG2C+, CD3+CD56+NKG2C- and CD3+CD56-NKG2C+ T cells, TCR beta repertoires were obtained. Points from the study as a whole: It was still unclear whether expanded NKG2C+ T cell clones were HCMV specific. CD8+ T cells in six or seven donors included dominant NKG2C+ clonotypes at roughly 1.0-7.0%.

With the 5' RACE reads reprocessed, TCRdb shows one record per CDR3 protein and no DNA. The ten top clones account for roughly 1.4%, within a sample of approximately 440,000 distinct CDR3 sequences. This CDR3 spans 14 amino acids. CDR1 is LGHNT, CDR2 FRNRAP, per germline. On this clonotype itself: Its antigen is unknown.

The rearrangement uses TRBV12-5 and TRBJ2-2. The sample taken for sequencing was blood T cells: a sorted CD56 or NKG2C T cell subset, CD4+ or CD8+ T cells, or bulk PBMC T cells (not recorded which). The clonotype comes from a woman between 50 and 59 years old in good health. CDR3: CASGEATNTGELFF.